Each of the 27 T cell receptor beta chains below was sequenced from the same sample in a study of shared clonotypes between healthy human individuals (dated by TCRdb to about 2020). For the CD8 naive samples, CD45RO-negative cells were positively selected for CCR7, yielding a CD45RA+CCR7+ population from which TemRA cells were excluded. Receptor libraries were prepared by the immunoSEQ multiplex PCR assay. As stored in TCRdb, this immuneACCESS dataset retains in-frame rearrangements with V and J assigned. A fraction of the clones does not appear; measured against another copy, unresolved V genes explain less than half of the discrepancy, and the remainder lacks a known reason. Present in this sample are nearly 2 million clones, about 95% of which were seen just once. The ten largest make up around 1.2% of the sample. The material sequenced was naive CD8+ T cells sorted from blood. In light of the paper, this sample's cell subset or site label describes: CD45RA+CCR7+. The receptors come from a man younger than 35 in good health.

Of note for this clone: A clone one base away is much larger, so this may be a read error. The same CDR3 also results from other DNA sequences found in this sample. The chain recombines TRBV7-9 with TRBJ2-7; D gene unclear. The germline V and J ends were trimmed by 8 bases and 4 bases, with 3 bases remaining between them. The CDR3 covers 9 residues. In germline, CDR1 is SEHNR, CDR2 FQNEAQ (reference sequence). The CDR3 here is CASGYEQYF. As DNA, the CDR3 is TGTGCCAGCGGTTACGAGCAGTACTTC.

Only one count was recorded for this clone. The chain has TRBV4-3 and TRBJ2-2, with a tentative D call TRBD2 (6 bases). CDR1 LGHNA and CDR2 YSLEER come from the germline V gene. This CDR3 has 16 residues. Trimming pared 0 bases from V and 5 bases from J, leaving 13 bases between. The CDR3 loop reads CASSQDGTVLTGELFF. The DNA for the CDR3 is TGCGCCAGCAGCCAAGATGGGACTGTCCTGACCGGGGAGCTGTTTTTT.

The chain is built from TRBV6-1 and TRBJ2-2; TRBD1 might be the D (5 bases). The CDR3 totals 17 residues. Per the germline V gene, CDR1 is MNHNS and CDR2 is SASEGT. The V and J ends lost 3 bases and 1 base respectively, with 15 bases between them. In DNA form, the CDR3 reads TGTGCCAGCAGTGATGACAGACCCCGCCTGAACACCGGGGAGCTGTTTTTT. It encodes CASSDDRPRLNTGELFF.

The chain recombines TRBV7-3 with TRBJ2-2; 9 bases are a match to TRBD1. Germline values: CDR1 SGHTA, CDR2 FQGTGA. The CDR3 sequence is 14 residues long. The junction had 0 bases not matched to a gene; V was cut back by 6 bases and J by 1 base. The CDR3 here is CASRTGGNTGELFF. CDR3 coding DNA: TGTGCCAGCAGGACAGGGGGGAACACCGGGGAGCTGTTTTTT.

As for this clone: Other DNA sequences in the sample encode the same CDR3. This rearrangement joins TRBV15 to TRBJ2-2; TRBD1 might be the D (6 bases). This CDR3 has 17 residues. Germline V gene sequence: CDR1 LNHNV, CDR2 YYDKDF (reference sequence). Trimming stripped 0 bases from V and 0 bases from J, with 11 bases between. DNA for the CDR3: TGTGCCACCAGCAGAGACAGGGGTACCGCGAACACCGGGGAGCTGTTTTTT. This sequence encodes CATSRDRGTANTGELFF. Full variable domain (rest looked up from reference TRBV15 and TRBJ2-2): DAMVIQNPRYQVTQFGKPVTLSCSQTLNHNVMYWYQQKSSQAPKLLFHYYDKDFNNEADTPDNFQSRRPNTSFCFLDIRSPGLGDTAMYLCATSRDRGTANTGELFFGEGSRLTVL.

The rearrangement joins TRBV4-1 to TRBJ2-1; TRBD1 aligns across 7 bases. The CDR3 totals 19 residues. V was clipped by 1 base and J by 0 bases; unmatched bases: 12. Germline V gene data show CDR1 as MGHRA and CDR2 as YSYEKL. For the CDR3, the DNA is TGCGCCAGCAGCCAAGGCCGACAGGGATCAATGGGCTCCTACAATGAGCAGTTCTTC. Protein product: CASSQGRQGSMGSYNEQFF.

CDR3 bases: TGCAGCGTCGCCGGGACTCTCAATGAGCAGTTCTTC. Protein sequence: CSVAGTLNEQFF. The chain has TRBV29-1 and TRBJ2-1; the D gene is possibly TRBD2 (6 bases). Germline V lookup: CDR1 SQVTM, CDR2 ANQGSEA. The V gene lost 6 bases and the J gene lost 6 bases, with 12 bases spanning the gap. The CDR3 has 12 residues.

The V gene is TRBV4-1, the J gene TRBJ2-5, with D unresolved. Germline V CDR1 and CDR2: MGHRA, YSYEKL. CDR3 size: 15 residues. V lost 1 base, J lost 1 base, and 10 bases lay in between. The CDR3 nucleotides are TGCGCCAGCAGCCAAGTTTTAAGCCTCCAAGAGACCCAGTACTTC. Amino acids: CASSQVLSLQETQYF.

The V call is TRBV10-3, the J call TRBJ2-7; TRBD2 aligns across 8 bases. The CDR3 sequence is 15 residues long. With 3 bases clipped from V and 5 bases from J, the junction kept 9 bases outside the gene matches. The germline CDR1 and CDR2 sequences are ENHRY and SYGVKD. CDR3 nucleotides: TGTGCCATCAGTGATTGGGCTAGCGGGCGGGACGAGCAGTACTTC. Translated, it gives CAISDWASGRDEQYF.

The V call is TRBV2, the J call TRBJ2-5; a possible D gene is TRBD1 (6 bases). The germline CDR1 and CDR2 sequences are SNHLY and FYNNEI. The V gene lost 0 bases and the J gene lost 1 base, with 12 bases spanning the gap. The CDR3 loop spans 16 amino acids. The CDR3 is CASSEAWGTFQETQYF. The CDR3 DNA sequence: TGTGCCAGCAGTGAAGCCTGGGGGACATTCCAAGAGACCCAGTACTTC.

The genes are TRBV30 and TRBJ1-1; tentatively, D is TRBD1 (6 bases). V dropped 2 bases and J dropped 4 bases, with 14 bases sitting between them. Germline loops: CDR1 GTSNPN, CDR2 SVGIG (reference sequence). This CDR3 spans 14 amino acids. The CDR3, as DNA: TGTGCCTGGAGTTGGGGGGGGCGAGGCACTGAAGCTTTCTTT. Amino acid sequence: CAWSWGGRGTEAFF.

The V call is TRBV25-1, the J call TRBJ1-5; D remains unclear. This CDR3 has 14 amino acids. Trimming left V 0 bases short and J 4 bases short, with 7 bases between. Germline V lookup: CDR1 MGHDK, CDR2 SYGVNS. The CDR3 coding sequence is TGTGCCAGCAGTGAATATGGGGAGAATCAGCCCCAGCATTTT. This gives the protein CASSEYGENQPQHF.

As to this clone: The identical CDR3 is also encoded by other nucleotide sequences in the sample. This chain connects TRBV9 to TRBJ1-1, with unresolved D. Trimming took off 0 bases at V and 3 bases at J, with 12 bases between the two ends. The CDR3 extends over 15 amino acids. Germline values: CDR1 SGDLS, CDR2 YYNGEE. CDR3 sequence reads: CASSVEGRADTEAFF. As DNA, the CDR3 is TGTGCCAGCAGCGTAGAGGGCCGGGCCGACACTGAAGCTTTCTTT.

The chain links TRBV5-1 to TRBJ2-1; 8 positions match TRBD1. Germline assignment: CDR1 SGHRS and CDR2 YFSETQ. With 2 bases clipped from V and 6 bases from J, the junction kept 13 bases outside the gene matches. The CDR3 contains 17 residues. CDR3 protein: CASSFGLRTGLSNEQFF. The DNA of the CDR3 is TGCGCCAGCAGCTTTGGCTTAAGGACAGGGCTCAGCAATGAGCAGTTCTTC. Full variable domain (remainder filled in from reference TRBV5-1 and TRBJ2-1): KAGVTQTPRYLIKTRGQQVTLSCSPISGHRSVSWYQQTPGQGLQFLFEYFSETQRNKGNFPGRFSGRQFSNSRSEMNVSTLELGDSALYLCASSFGLRTGLSNEQFFGPGTRLTVL.

This clone was observed a single time. The rearrangement joins TRBV27 to TRBJ2-1, with a tentative D call TRBD2 (5 bases). Per the germline V gene, CDR1 is MNHEY and CDR2 is SMNVEV (reference sequence). The CDR3 is 15 amino acids. The ends were cut back, 2 bases at V and 3 bases at J, with 11 bases in the middle. CDR3 DNA sequence: TGTGCCAGCAGTTTAGCTTCTGAGGGCTACAATGAGCAGTTCTTC. This encodes CASSLASEGYNEQFF.

This chain uses TRBV25-1 with TRBJ1-2; perhaps TRBD1 as D (6 bases). The CDR3 is 12 amino acids. Germline lookup yields CDR1 MGHDK and CDR2 SYGVNS. The V and J ends lost 5 bases and 6 bases respectively, with 10 bases between them. The CDR3 spells CASSWGAHGYTF. CDR3 in DNA: TGTGCCAGCAGTTGGGGGGCACATGGCTACACCTTC.

The chain couples TRBV25-1 to TRBJ1-4; D possibly corresponds to TRBD1 (5 bases). Trimming took 1 base from V and 8 from J, leaving 14 bases between them. This CDR3 spans 15 amino acids. Germline values: CDR1 MGHDK, CDR2 SYGVNS. CDR3 in DNA: TGTGCCAGCAGTGAATGGGGGAGGATCGGCGAAAAACTGTTTTTT. Protein sequence: CASSEWGRIGEKLFF.

The chain is built from TRBV12-5 and TRBJ2-7; no reliable D call. V was trimmed by 1 base and J by 3 bases, leaving 10 bases between them. The CDR3 has 14 amino acids. Germline values: CDR1 LGHNT, CDR2 FRNRAP. The CDR3 sequence: CASGLGPSDYEQYF. DNA of the CDR3: TGTGCTAGTGGTTTGGGCCCCTCAGACTACGAGCAGTACTTC.

The rearrangement uses TRBV5-8 and TRBJ2-7; D uncertain. CDR3 length equals 14 residues. Trimming removed 2 bases from V and 5 bases from J, with 14 bases in between. Germline V CDR1 and CDR2: SGHTS, YDEGEE. Written as DNA, the CDR3 is TGTGCCAGCAGCTTAGTGGACCTTTCCCACGAGCAGTACTTC. It translates to CASSLVDLSHEQYF.

This clone was seen just once. V and J are TRBV5-1 and TRBJ1-6; the D gene is possibly TRBD1 (6 bases). The CDR3 has 15 residues. Trimming removed 8 bases at V and 3 bases at J, with 15 bases between. Looked up from germline, CDR1 is SGHRS and CDR2 is YFSETQ. The CDR3 loop is CASTTGTDYNSPLHF. CDR3 sequence (DNA): TGCGCCAGTACTACAGGGACGGACTATAATTCACCCCTCCACTTT.

The chain has TRBV7-2 and TRBJ2-7; D is unresolved. CDR3 length equals 12 residues. The V end was cut by 8 bases, the J end by 6 bases, with 14 bases between. Germline V gene sequence: CDR1 SGHTA, CDR2 FQGNSA. The CDR3 protein is CASFVPPGEQYF. The DNA for the CDR3 is TGTGCCAGCTTCGTGCCCCCGGGCGAGCAGTACTTC.

This clone was seen a handful of times. The chain uses TRBV6-1 and TRBJ1-6, with D perhaps matching TRBD1 (6 bases). Germline assignment: CDR1 MNHNS and CDR2 SASEGT. The CDR3 consists of 12 residues. The V and J ends lost 10 bases and 8 bases respectively, with 12 bases between them. CDR3 nucleotide sequence: TGTGCCACCCAACAGGGAGATTCACCCCTCCACTTT. It is translated as CATQQGDSPLHF.

The chain recombines TRBV27 with TRBJ2-2; TRBD2 might be the D (5 bases). Germline CDR1 reads MNHEY; CDR2 reads SMNVEV (reference sequence). This CDR3 comprises 18 residues. V was shortened by 4 bases and J by 1 base, with 19 bases between the two germline ends. The CDR3 reads CASSSERTAFVNTGELFF. CDR3 DNA sequence: TGTGCCAGCAGTTCCGAGCGGACGGCCTTCGTGAACACCGGGGAGCTGTTTTTT.

This clone was seen only once. V gene TRBV6-1 combines with J gene TRBJ1-1, with TRBD1 matching 9 bases. From germline, CDR1 is MNHNS and CDR2 SASEGT. CDR3 length: 15 residues. The V gene end was trimmed by 8 bases and the J gene end by 4 bases; junction bases not matched to a gene: 11. CDR3 coding DNA: TGTGCCAGCGAGGGACAGGGAGGATGGACCACTGAAGCTTTCTTT. Residues: CASEGQGGWTTEAFF.

The chain joins TRBV7-6 to TRBJ2-2; D unresolved. This CDR3 spans 13 amino acids. Germline CDR1 and CDR2: SGHVS and FNYEAQ. V was cut by 2 bases and J by 6 bases, with 7 bases left in between. The CDR3 nucleotides are TGTGCCAGCAGCTTAAAAAGCTCCGGGGAGCTGTTTTTT. This encodes CASSLKSSGELFF.

Only one count was recorded for this clone. The rearrangement joins TRBV6-6 to TRBJ1-4, with no clear D. This CDR3 has 16 amino acids. Germline loops: CDR1 MNHNY, CDR2 SVGAGI (reference sequence). Trimming shortened V by 2 bases and J by 8 bases, and 18 bases separated the two germline ends. The CDR3 DNA follows: TGTGCCAGCAGTTACGGCCTCGAAGGGCTGGGGGAAAAACTGTTTTTT. Translating it yields CASSYGLEGLGEKLFF.

The V gene is TRBV14, the J gene TRBJ2-7, with TRBD2 as a possible D gene (6 bases). Trimming shortened V by 0 bases and J by 2 bases, and 11 bases separated the two germline ends. The CDR3 sequence is 15 residues long. The germline gives CDR1 SGHDN, CDR2 FVKESK. The CDR3 protein is CASSQEGRGAYEQYF. In nucleotides, the CDR3 is TGTGCCAGCAGCCAAGAAGGGCGGGGTGCCTACGAGCAGTACTTC. The full variable domain, in which reference TRBV14 and TRBJ2-7 provide the parts outside the CDR3, is EAGVTQFPSHSVIEKGQTVTLRCDPISGHDNLYWYRRVMGKEIKFLLHFVKESKQDESGMPNNRFLAERTGGTYSTLKVQPAELEDSGVYFCASSQEGRGAYEQYFGPGTRLTVT.